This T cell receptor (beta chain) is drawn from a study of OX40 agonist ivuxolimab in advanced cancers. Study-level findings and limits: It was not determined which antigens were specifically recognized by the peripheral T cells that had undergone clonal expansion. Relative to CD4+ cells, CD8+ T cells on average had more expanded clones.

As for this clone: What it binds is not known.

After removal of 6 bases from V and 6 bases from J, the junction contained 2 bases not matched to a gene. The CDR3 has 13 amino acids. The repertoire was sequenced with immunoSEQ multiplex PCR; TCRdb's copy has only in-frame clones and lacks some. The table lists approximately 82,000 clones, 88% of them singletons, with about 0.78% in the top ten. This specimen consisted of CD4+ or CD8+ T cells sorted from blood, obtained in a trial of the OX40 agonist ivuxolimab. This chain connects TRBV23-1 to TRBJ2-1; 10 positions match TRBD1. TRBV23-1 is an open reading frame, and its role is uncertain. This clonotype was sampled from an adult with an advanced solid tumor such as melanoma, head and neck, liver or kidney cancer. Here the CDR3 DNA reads TGCGCCAGCAGGGACAGGGGGGGCAATGAGCAGTTCTTC. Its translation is CASRDRGGNEQFF.